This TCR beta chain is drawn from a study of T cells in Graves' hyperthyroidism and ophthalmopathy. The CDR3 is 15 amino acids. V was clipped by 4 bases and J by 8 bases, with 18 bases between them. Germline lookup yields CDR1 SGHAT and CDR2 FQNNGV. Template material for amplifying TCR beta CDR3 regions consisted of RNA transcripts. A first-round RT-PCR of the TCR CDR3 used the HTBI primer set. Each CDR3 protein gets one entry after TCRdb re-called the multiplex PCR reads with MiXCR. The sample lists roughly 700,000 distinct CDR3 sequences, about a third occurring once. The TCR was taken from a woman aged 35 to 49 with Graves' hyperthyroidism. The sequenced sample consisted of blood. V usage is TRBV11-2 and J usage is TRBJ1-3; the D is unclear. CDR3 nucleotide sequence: TGTGCCAGCAGCTCGACACCCCTTTATGGCTACACCATATATTTT. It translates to CASSSTPLYGYTIYF.